Reported below is one T cell receptor (beta chain). Its antigen is not yet known. There are no base qualities to consult, and no much larger clone falls within one base. The immunoSEQ assay was applied to genomic DNA to generate the TCR beta chain sequences. The authors' pipeline ran thus. CDR3 sequences that did not begin with the conserved framework cysteine at position 104 were removed manually. To get clonality, the normalized Shannon's Diversity Index was subtracted from one, giving values from 0 (maximal diversity) to 1 (oligoclonal). Chi-squared comparison-of-proportions tests assessed whether the same CDR3 differed in frequency between samples, such as brain versus blood. Public clonotypes were found by searching immuneACCESS, and the VDJdb browser was used to assess similarity to known antiviral clonotypes. TCRdb re-hosts the immuneACCESS table, in-frame sequences only. Its copies lack some clones; in the studies checked, an unresolved V gene accounts for under half of them, and the cause for the rest is not known. Clone size and the V and J calls come from that table; the DNA yielded D and trimming. Counted in this sample were hundreds of thousands of clones; 85% to 95% of them appeared once. Jointly, the top ten make up about 5.8% of the sample.

This specimen comes from a study of brain T cells in children with intractable seizures (dated by TCRdb to the early 2020s). Describing the broader study: Resected brain tissue from more than 40 pediatric epilepsy surgery cases was first screened for immune gene transcripts using a NanoString immunology panel. Among the roughly twelve selected surgery cases, eight also had pre-surgery blood sequenced, leaving four with brain tissue only.

General study outcomes and caveats: Because sequencing depth was different between pre-surgery and post-surgery blood, clones absent from the pre-surgery sample may reflect undersampling. Viral specificity was inferred solely from CDR3 sequence similarity, and the HCMV serostatus of the patients was not known.

The time point label corresponds to: blood from clinic visit 5 months post-surgery; TSC patient then seizure free. The surgery cases with the highest brain T cell transcript signatures were chosen for TCR beta chain sequencing of brain tissue, and also of blood when blood was available. Patients had been treated with at least one anti-epileptic drug before surgery. TCR-sequenced patients were children with drug-resistant epilepsy due to tuberous sclerosis complex, focal cortical dysplasia, Rasmussen encephalitis or hemimegalencephaly. Bulk genomic DNA was extracted from unsorted brain tissue and whole blood with the Monarch genomic DNA purification kit. The TCR sequence derives from a boy in the first two years of life with tuberous sclerosis and intractable seizures. The sequenced sample was peripheral blood, obtained roughly 5 months after surgery.

The CDR3 corresponds to CASSFAGPLNLNTEAFF. The nucleotides are TGTGCCAGCAGCTTCGCAGGGCCCCTAAATCTGAACACTGAAGCTTTCTTT. This receptor chain uses TRBV5-6 and TRBJ1-1; a weak D assignment points to TRBD1 (5 bases agree). The CDR3 spans 17 residues, from the cysteine through the phenylalanine. The kept DNA is CDR3 alone, 51 bases in frame from the first base. According to the germline V gene, CDR1 reads SGHDT and CDR2 reads YYEEEE. V loses 2 bases of germline sequence and J loses 0 bases, and the interval between the two ends is 17 bases.